The 27 T cell receptor beta chains listed next were all sequenced from one sample in a study of cytomegalovirus exposure and HLA in healthy donors. PCR involved 60 Vbeta and 13 Jbeta primers. Assay: immunoSEQ multiplex PCR; the TCRdb copy retains only in-frame clones and omits some. The sample carries approximately 160,000 clones, roughly 71% recorded once. Sequenced input: PBMCs. The source is a woman aged 45-65 years in good health and CMV-seropositive.

J is TRBJ1-4 and V is TRBV9; 7 nucleotides agree with TRBD1. Germline CDR1 reads SGDLS; CDR2 reads YYNGEE. V lost 0 bases and J lost 8; bases outside the gene matches: 13. The CDR3 has 17 amino acids. This CDR3 reads CASSVGNTGGGVEKLFF. The CDR3 DNA sequence: TGTGCCAGCAGCGTAGGCAACACGGGAGGGGGCGTAGAAAAACTGTTTTTT.

In DNA form, the CDR3 reads TGTGCCAGCAGTGAAGCTCAGAGGGTCTATGAGCAGTTCTTC. This sequence encodes CASSEAQRVYEQFF. V and J are TRBV6-1 and TRBJ2-1; a possible D gene is TRBD2 (5 bases). V shed 0 bases and J shed 8 bases, with 11 bases lying between them. Looked up from germline, CDR1 is MNHNS and CDR2 is SASEGT. This CDR3 has 14 amino acids.

The CDR3 spells CASSFASGQGDEKLFF. CDR3 nucleotides: TGTGCCAGCAGCTTTGCCTCGGGACAGGGGGATGAAAAACTGTTTTTT. This chain joins TRBV5-6 and TRBJ1-4; 11 bases agree with TRBD1. V was clipped by 2 bases and J by 6 bases; unmatched bases: 6. The germline CDR1 and CDR2 sequences are SGHDT and YYEEEE. The CDR3 contains 16 residues. Complete variable domain (other parts from reference TRBV5-6 and TRBJ1-4): DAGVTQSPTHLIKTRGQQVTLRCSPKSGHDTVSWYQQALGQGPQFIFQYYEEEERQRGNFPDRFSGHQFPNYSSELNVNALLLGDSALYLCASSFASGQGDEKLFFGSGTQLSVL.

To note about this clone: The sample has other DNA sequences that encode this CDR3 too. The rearrangement links TRBV6-1 to TRBJ1-2; tentative D call: TRBD1 (6 bases). The V gene's germline CDR1 is MNHNS and CDR2 SASEGT. The CDR3 has 13 residues. The V and J ends lost 6 bases and 6 bases respectively, with 14 bases between them. The CDR3 spells CASRLQGKDGYTF. The CDR3 bases are TGTGCCAGCAGGTTACAGGGTAAGGATGGCTACACCTTC.

The rearrangement uses TRBV5-1 and TRBJ2-3, with 7 bases identical to TRBD2. Losses at the gene ends were 0 bases for V and 2 bases for J; bases not matched to a gene: 12. The CDR3 spans 18 residues. Germline V gene sequence: CDR1 SGHRS, CDR2 YFSETQ. The CDR3 DNA sequence: TGCGCCAGCAGCTTGGACGGGCTTGGGGGGGGGTTCACAGATACGCAGTATTTT. Its translation is CASSLDGLGGGFTDTQYF.

V gene TRBV2 combines with J gene TRBJ2-3; 11 bases are a match to TRBD2. The CDR3 contains 15 residues. The V and J ends lost 5 bases and 4 bases, in that order; junction bases with no gene match: 5. Per the germline V gene, CDR1 is SNHLY and CDR2 is FYNNEI. CDR3 DNA sequence: TGTGCCAGCAGTAAGGCTAGCGGGGGGCCAGATACGCAGTATTTT. Translated: CASSKASGGPDTQYF.

This rearrangement joins TRBV7-9 to TRBJ1-2; tentatively, D is TRBD1 (6 bases). The CDR3 runs to 12 residues. Germline V gene sequence: CDR1 SEHNR, CDR2 FQNEAQ (reference sequence). V shed 11 bases and J shed 1 base, with 11 bases lying between them. The CDR3 DNA sequence: TGTGCCTGGGGGCAGCTTAACTATGGCTACACCTTC. It encodes CAWGQLNYGYTF.

J is TRBJ1-1 and V is TRBV2; possibly TRBD1 for D (5 bases). CDR1 SNHLY and CDR2 FYNNEI come from the germline V gene. This CDR3 spans 12 amino acids. V was shortened by 7 bases and J by 6 bases, with 12 bases between the two germline ends. The CDR3 here is CASNPRTPEAFF. DNA for the CDR3: TGTGCCAGCAACCCCCGGACACCTGAAGCTTTCTTT.

The chain uses TRBV4-1 and TRBJ2-3; D call uncertain. Per the germline V gene, CDR1 is MGHRA and CDR2 is YSYEKL. Trimming shortened V by 4 bases and J by 7 bases, and 12 bases separated the two germline ends. This CDR3 has 13 residues. CDR3 loop: CASSPPESYTQYF. CDR3 in DNA: TGCGCCAGCAGCCCCCCGGAGAGCTATACGCAGTATTTT.

The genes are TRBV5-1 and TRBJ2-3; D is unclear. The germline V gene encodes CDR1 SGHRS and CDR2 YFSETQ. The CDR3 covers 14 residues. V was cut by 3 bases and J by 0 bases, with 8 bases left in between. The CDR3 region has the DNA TGCGCCAGCAGCTCCCGAGTGAGCACAGATACGCAGTATTTT. The encoded protein is CASSSRVSTDTQYF.

The chain is built from TRBV7-9 and TRBJ1-6; 7 nucleotides align to TRBD1. The length of the CDR3 is 13 residues. With V trimmed by 5 bases and J by 7 bases, 2 bases remained unmatched. Germline-derived CDR1 and CDR2 are SEHNR and FQNEAQ (reference sequence). Here the CDR3 DNA reads TGTGCCAGCAGCATGACAGGGAATTCACCCCTCCACTTT. This translates into CASSMTGNSPLHF.

The chain has TRBV7-9 and TRBJ1-6; 8 bases are shared with TRBD1. The CDR3 has 17 residues. J lost 7 bases, V lost 4 bases, and 12 bases had no gene match. Germline values: CDR1 SEHNR, CDR2 FQNEAQ (reference sequence). The CDR3 loop is CASSSHDRGGFNSPLHF. The CDR3, as DNA: TGTGCCAGCAGCTCTCATGACAGGGGAGGTTTCAATTCACCCCTCCACTTT.

This chain links TRBV5-4 with TRBJ2-5, with TRBD2 identical over 7 bases. V gave up 4 bases and J gave up 4 bases; unmatched junction bases: 4. Germline V gene sequence: CDR1 SGHNT, CDR2 YYREEE (reference sequence). The CDR3 runs 13 residues. The CDR3 nucleotides read TGTGCCAGCAGCCCCACGGGGGGAGAGACCCAGTACTTC. It encodes CASSPTGGETQYF. The full variable domain, with the rest looked up from reference TRBV5-4 and TRBJ2-5, is ETGVTQSPTHLIKTRGQQVTLRCSSQSGHNTVSWYQQALGQGPQFIFQYYREEENGRGNFPPRFSGLQFPNYSSELNVNALELDDSALYLCASSPTGGETQYFGPGTRLLVL.

The chain joins TRBV5-1 to TRBJ1-1, with 9 positions matching TRBD1. The germline gives CDR1 SGHRS, CDR2 YFSETQ. The CDR3 sequence is 17 residues long. V gave up 0 bases and J gave up 7 bases; unmatched junction bases: 13. The DNA of the CDR3 is TGCGCCAGCAGCTTGGTCCCGGGACAGGGATCGGGCGTTGAAGCTTTCTTT. Its protein is CASSLVPGQGSGVEAFF. Drawing the rest from reference TRBV5-1 and TRBJ1-1, the complete variable domain is KAGVTQTPRYLIKTRGQQVTLSCSPISGHRSVSWYQQTPGQGLQFLFEYFSETQRNKGNFPGRFSGRQFSNSRSEMNVSTLELGDSALYLCASSLVPGQGSGVEAFFGQGTRLTVV.

This clone was detected a few times. The chain has TRBV7-3 and TRBJ2-3; 9 positions match TRBD2. The CDR3 has 18 residues. With 4 bases clipped from V and 3 bases from J, the junction kept 14 bases outside the gene matches. CDR1 SGHTA and CDR2 FQGTGA come from the germline V gene. CDR3 coding DNA: TGTGCCAGCAGCTCCAGGACGCGGGGAGCGGGGGGTACAGATACGCAGTATTTT. This sequence encodes CASSSRTRGAGGTDTQYF. Supplemented by reference TRBV7-3 and TRBJ2-3, the full variable domain reads GAGVSQTPSNKVTEKGKYVELRCDPISGHTALYWYRQSLGQGPEFLIYFQGTGAADDSGLPNDRFFAVRPEGSVSTLKIQRTERGDSAVYLCASSSRTRGAGGTDTQYFGPGTRLTVL.

The chain carries TRBV5-6 and TRBJ2-7; the D is unclear. The germline V gene encodes CDR1 SGHDT and CDR2 YYEEEE. Trimming took 5 bases from V and 2 from J, leaving 11 bases between them. The CDR3 spans 13 residues. Here the CDR3 DNA reads TGTGCCAGCAGTATCAGAACTACCTACGAGCAGTACTTC. Protein: CASSIRTTYEQYF.

The rearrangement links TRBV27 to TRBJ2-7; D is perhaps TRBD1 (6 bases). Per the germline V gene, CDR1 is MNHEY and CDR2 is SMNVEV (reference sequence). With 5 bases removed from V and 3 bases from J, the gap between germline ends came to 14 bases. The CDR3 length is 14 residues. The CDR3 nucleotides read TGTGCCAGCAGTCCCGGGACAACTCTCTACGAGCAGTACTTC. It translates to CASSPGTTLYEQYF.

This clone was observed once. The rearrangement links TRBV7-2 to TRBJ1-1; D is ambiguous. This CDR3 spans 14 amino acids. Germline CDR1 SGHTA, CDR2 FQGNSA. Deletions cut 4 bases from V and 1 base from J, with 10 bases between. The CDR3 nucleotides are TGTGCCAGCAGCTATCGGGCGGGGAACACTGAAGCTTTCTTT. This gives the protein CASSYRAGNTEAFF. Together with reference TRBV7-2 and TRBJ1-1, the CDR3 gives the full variable domain: GAGVSQSPSNKVTEKGKDVELRCDPISGHTALYWYRQSLGQGLEFLIYFQGNSAPDKSGLPSDRFSAERTGGSVSTLTIQRTQQEDSAVYLCASSYRAGNTEAFFGQGTRLTVV.

This clone was seen only a few times. V usage is TRBV2 and J usage is TRBJ2-1; 11 bases fit TRBD2. The CDR3 consists of 15 residues. Germline lookup yields CDR1 SNHLY and CDR2 FYNNEI. The trim removed 6 bases at V and 10 bases at J, leaving 11 bases unmatched. In nucleotides, the CDR3 is TGTGCCAGCAGACCCCTAGCGGGGGGCCGCAGGGAGCAGTTCTTC. Translation: CASRPLAGGRREQFF.

This clone was seen more than once but under ten times. The chain joins TRBV19 to TRBJ2-3; a weak D match, TRBD1 (6 bases). Germline V gene data show CDR1 as LNHDA and CDR2 as SQIVND (reference sequence). This CDR3 region has 14 residues. The ends were cut back, 3 bases at V and 3 bases at J, with 10 bases in the middle. CDR3 amino acids: CASSIQGSTDTQYF. The CDR3 coding sequence is TGTGCCAGTAGTATCCAGGGGTCAACAGATACGCAGTATTTT.

This chain connects TRBV4-2 to TRBJ2-2, with D unclear. Germline CDR1 LGHNA, CDR2 YNFKEQ. This CDR3 spans 16 amino acids. With 0 bases removed from V and 0 bases from J, the gap between germline ends came to 8 bases. This CDR3 reads CASSQDFPSNTGELFF. As DNA, the CDR3 is TGTGCCAGCAGCCAAGATTTCCCCTCGAACACCGGGGAGCTGTTTTTT.

J is TRBJ1-6 and V is TRBV2, with D perhaps TRBD1 (6 bases). This CDR3 has 16 amino acids. The V end was cut by 1 base, the J end by 9 bases, with 16 bases between. Germline V CDR1 and CDR2: SNHLY, FYNNEI. The CDR3 sequence is CASSEEKQGSGSPLHF. The CDR3 nucleotides are TGTGCCAGCAGTGAAGAAAAACAGGGAAGCGGTTCACCCCTCCACTTT.

V is TRBV7-9 and J is TRBJ2-7; D gene ambiguous. There are 14 residues in the CDR3. CDR1 and CDR2 (germline): SEHNR, FQNEAQ (reference sequence). The V gene lost 1 base and the J gene lost 7 bases, with 14 bases spanning the gap. The DNA of the CDR3 is TGTGCCAGCAGCTTAGAATCCCCCCTCGAGGAGCAGTACTTC. Its translation is CASSLESPLEEQYF.

The rearrangement links TRBV27 to TRBJ2-1, with D maybe TRBD1 (6 bases). Germline V gives CDR1 MNHEY, CDR2 SMNVEV (reference sequence). V was clipped by 4 bases and J by 3 bases, with 13 bases between them. This CDR3 spans 15 amino acids. The CDR3 sequence: CASSSRQVGYNEQFF. The CDR3 DNA sequence: TGTGCCAGCAGTTCACGACAGGTCGGCTACAATGAGCAGTTCTTC.

V gene TRBV2 combines with J gene TRBJ1-6; weak D call: TRBD1 (5 bases). Trimming removed 6 bases from V and 5 bases from J, with 17 bases in between. Per germline, CDR1 SNHLY and CDR2 FYNNEI. The CDR3 loop spans 16 amino acids. CDR3 nucleotide sequence: TGTGCCAGCAGCGCCGGGACTCACAGGAATAATTCACCCCTCCACTTT. Amino acid sequence: CASSAGTHRNNSPLHF.

This clone was recorded once. The chain carries TRBV13 and TRBJ2-1; D is perhaps TRBD1 (5 bases). Trimming removed 5 bases from V and 4 bases from J, with 9 bases in between. CDR3 length equals 13 residues. Germline V lookup: CDR1 PRHDT, CDR2 FYEKMQ (reference sequence). CDR3 amino acids: CASSPDTYNEQFF. The CDR3 DNA follows: TGTGCCAGCAGCCCGGACACTTACAATGAGCAGTTCTTC.

The chain recombines TRBV15 with TRBJ1-1; maybe TRBD1 (6 bases). The germline gives CDR1 LNHNV, CDR2 YYDKDF (reference sequence). The CDR3 extends over 14 amino acids. Deletions cut 0 bases from V and 10 bases from J, with 15 bases between. The CDR3 is CATSRDHSTGRAFF. Here the CDR3 DNA reads TGTGCCACCAGCAGAGATCATTCAACAGGGCGAGCTTTCTTT.